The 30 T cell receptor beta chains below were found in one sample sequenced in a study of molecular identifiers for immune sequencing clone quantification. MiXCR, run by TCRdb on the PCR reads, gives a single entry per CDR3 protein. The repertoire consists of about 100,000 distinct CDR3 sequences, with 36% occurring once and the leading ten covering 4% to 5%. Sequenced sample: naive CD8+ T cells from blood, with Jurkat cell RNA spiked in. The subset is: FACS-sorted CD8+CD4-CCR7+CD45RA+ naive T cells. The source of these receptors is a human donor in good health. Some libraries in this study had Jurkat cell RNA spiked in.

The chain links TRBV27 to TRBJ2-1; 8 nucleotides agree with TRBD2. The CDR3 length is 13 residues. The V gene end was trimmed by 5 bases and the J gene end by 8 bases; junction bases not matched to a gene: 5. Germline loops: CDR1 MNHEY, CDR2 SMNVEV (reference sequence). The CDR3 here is CASSPGGADEQFF. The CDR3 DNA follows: TGTGCCAGCAGTCCCGGGGGGGCGGATGAGCAGTTCTTC.

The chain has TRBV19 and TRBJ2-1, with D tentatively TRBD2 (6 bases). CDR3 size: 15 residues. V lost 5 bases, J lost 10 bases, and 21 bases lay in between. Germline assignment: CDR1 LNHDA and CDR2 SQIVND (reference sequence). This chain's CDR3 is CASSPSSAPFSEQFF. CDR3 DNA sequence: TGTGCCAGTAGTCCGTCTAGCGCCCCATTTTCGGAGCAGTTCTTC.

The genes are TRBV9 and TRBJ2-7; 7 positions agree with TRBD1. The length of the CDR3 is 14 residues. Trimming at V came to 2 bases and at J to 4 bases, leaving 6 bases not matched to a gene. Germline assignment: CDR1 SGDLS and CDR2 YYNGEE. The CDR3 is CASSVTGAAYEQYF. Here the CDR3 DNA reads TGTGCCAGCAGCGTCACAGGGGCGGCATACGAGCAGTACTTC.

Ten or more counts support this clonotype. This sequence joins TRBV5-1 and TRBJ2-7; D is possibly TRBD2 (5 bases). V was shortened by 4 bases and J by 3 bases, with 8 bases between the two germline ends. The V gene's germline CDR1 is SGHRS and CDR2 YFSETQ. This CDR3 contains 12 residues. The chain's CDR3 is CASSRGYYEQYF. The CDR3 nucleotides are TGCGCCAGCAGCCGAGGGTACTACGAGCAGTACTTC. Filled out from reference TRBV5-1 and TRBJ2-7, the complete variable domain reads KAGVTQTPRYLIKTRGQQVTLSCSPISGHRSVSWYQQTPGQGLQFLFEYFSETQRNKGNFPGRFSGRQFSNSRSEMNVSTLELGDSALYLCASSRGYYEQYFGPGTRLTVT.

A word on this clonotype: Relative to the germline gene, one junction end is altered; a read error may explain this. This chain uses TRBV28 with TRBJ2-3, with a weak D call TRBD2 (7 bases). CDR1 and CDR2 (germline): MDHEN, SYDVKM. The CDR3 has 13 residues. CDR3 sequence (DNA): TGTGCCAGCAGTCTGGCGGGGGCAGATACGCTGTATTTT. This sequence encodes CASSLAGADTLYF.

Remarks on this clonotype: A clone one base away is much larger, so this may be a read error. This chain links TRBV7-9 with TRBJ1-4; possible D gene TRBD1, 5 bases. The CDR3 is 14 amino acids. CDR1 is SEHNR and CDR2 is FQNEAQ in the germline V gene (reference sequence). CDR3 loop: CASSLGTTEEILFF. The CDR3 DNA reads TGTGCCAGCAGCTTAGGTACGACAGAAGAAATACTGTTTTTT.

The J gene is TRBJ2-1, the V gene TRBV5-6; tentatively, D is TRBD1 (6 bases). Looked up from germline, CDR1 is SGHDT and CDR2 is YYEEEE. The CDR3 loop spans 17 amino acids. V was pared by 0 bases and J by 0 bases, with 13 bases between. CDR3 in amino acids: CASSLGGPRSSYNEQFF. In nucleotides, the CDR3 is TGTGCCAGCAGCTTGGGGGGGCCGAGGAGCTCCTACAATGAGCAGTTCTTC.

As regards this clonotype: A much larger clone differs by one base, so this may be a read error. This CDR3 is CAGTQGPEETQYF. CDR3 bases: TGTGCCGGCACCCAGGGGCCGGAGGAGACCCAGTACTTC. This chain links TRBV3-1 with TRBJ2-5, with TRBD1 as a possible D gene (6 bases). CDR1 is LGHDT, CDR2 YNNKEL, per germline (reference sequence). The CDR3 runs 13 residues. V gave up 11 bases and J gave up 5 bases, with 18 bases separating them.

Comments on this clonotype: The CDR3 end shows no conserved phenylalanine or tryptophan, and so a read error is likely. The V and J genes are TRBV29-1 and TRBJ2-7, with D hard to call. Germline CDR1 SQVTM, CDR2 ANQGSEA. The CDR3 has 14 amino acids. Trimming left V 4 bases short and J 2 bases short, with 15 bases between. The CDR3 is CSVVWEPITYEQYI. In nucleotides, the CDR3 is TGCAGCGTTGTTTGGGAACCAATTACCTACGAGCAGTACATC.

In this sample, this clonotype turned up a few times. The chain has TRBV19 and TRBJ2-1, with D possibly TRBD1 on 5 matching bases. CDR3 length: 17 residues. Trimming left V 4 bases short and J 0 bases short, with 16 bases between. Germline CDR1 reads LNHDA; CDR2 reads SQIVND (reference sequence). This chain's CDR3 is CASSTLQAHSSYNEQFF. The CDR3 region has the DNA TGTGCCAGTAGTACCTTACAGGCGCATAGCTCCTACAATGAGCAGTTCTTC.

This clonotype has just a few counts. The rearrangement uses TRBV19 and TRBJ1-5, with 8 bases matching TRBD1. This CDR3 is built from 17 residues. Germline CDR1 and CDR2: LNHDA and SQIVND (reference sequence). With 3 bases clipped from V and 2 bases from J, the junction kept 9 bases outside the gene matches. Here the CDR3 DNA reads TGTGCCAGTAGTATTTTTGGACAGGGTTTGCGCAATCAGCCCCAGCATTTT. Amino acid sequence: CASSIFGQGLRNQPQHF.

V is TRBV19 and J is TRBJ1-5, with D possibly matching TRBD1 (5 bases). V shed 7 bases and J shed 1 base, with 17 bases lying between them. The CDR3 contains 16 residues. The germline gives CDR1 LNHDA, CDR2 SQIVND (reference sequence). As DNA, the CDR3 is TGTGCCAGTACCCCGTGGGAGGGGTCGAGCAATCAGCCCCAGCATTTT. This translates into CASTPWEGSSNQPQHF.

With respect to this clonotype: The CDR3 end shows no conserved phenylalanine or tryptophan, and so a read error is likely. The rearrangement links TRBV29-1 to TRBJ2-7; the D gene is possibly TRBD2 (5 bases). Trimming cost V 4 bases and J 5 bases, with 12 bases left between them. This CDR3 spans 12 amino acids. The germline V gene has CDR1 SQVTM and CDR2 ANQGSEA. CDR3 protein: CSVAFGGHEQYI. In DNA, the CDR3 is TGCAGCGTTGCCTTCGGAGGTCACGAGCAGTACATC.

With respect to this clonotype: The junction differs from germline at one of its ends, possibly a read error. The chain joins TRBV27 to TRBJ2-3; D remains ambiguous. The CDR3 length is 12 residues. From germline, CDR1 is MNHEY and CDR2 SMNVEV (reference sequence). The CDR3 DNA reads TGTGCCAGCAGTTTATCAGCAGATACGCTGTATTTT. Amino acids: CASSLSADTLYF.

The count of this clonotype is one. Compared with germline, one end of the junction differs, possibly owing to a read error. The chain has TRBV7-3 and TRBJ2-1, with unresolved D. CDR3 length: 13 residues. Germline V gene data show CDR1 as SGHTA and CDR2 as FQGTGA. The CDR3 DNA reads TGTGCCAGCTGCTTATGGGTTGGAGATGAGCAGTTCTTC. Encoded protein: CASCLWVGDEQFF.

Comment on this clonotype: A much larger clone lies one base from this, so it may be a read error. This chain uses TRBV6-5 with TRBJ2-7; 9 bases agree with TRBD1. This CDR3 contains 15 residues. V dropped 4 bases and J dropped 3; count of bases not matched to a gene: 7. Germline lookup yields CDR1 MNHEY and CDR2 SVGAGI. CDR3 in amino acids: CASSCSEGQGYEQYF. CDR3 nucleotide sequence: TGTGCCAGCAGTTGCTCAGAGGGACAGGGCTACGAGCAGTACTTC.

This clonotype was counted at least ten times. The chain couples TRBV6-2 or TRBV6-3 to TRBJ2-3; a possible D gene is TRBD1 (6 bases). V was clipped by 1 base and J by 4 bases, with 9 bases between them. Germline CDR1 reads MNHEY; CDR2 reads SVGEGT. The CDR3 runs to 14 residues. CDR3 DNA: TGTGCCAGCAGTTACTTGTCAGGGGCAGATACGCAGTATTTT. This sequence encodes CASSYLSGADTQYF.

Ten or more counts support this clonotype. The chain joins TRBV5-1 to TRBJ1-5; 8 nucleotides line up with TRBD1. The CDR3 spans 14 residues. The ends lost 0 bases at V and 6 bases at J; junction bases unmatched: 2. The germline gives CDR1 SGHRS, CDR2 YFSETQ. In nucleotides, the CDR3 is TGCGCCAGCAGCTTGGCAGGGGGCGGTCAGCCCCAGCATTTT. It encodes CASSLAGGGQPQHF.

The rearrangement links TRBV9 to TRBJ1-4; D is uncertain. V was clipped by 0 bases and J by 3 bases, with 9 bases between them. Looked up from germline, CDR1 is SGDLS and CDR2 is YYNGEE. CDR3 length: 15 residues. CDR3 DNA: TGTGCCAGCAGCGTAGGGTCCGGACCTAATGAAAAACTGTTTTTT. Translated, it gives CASSVGSGPNEKLFF.

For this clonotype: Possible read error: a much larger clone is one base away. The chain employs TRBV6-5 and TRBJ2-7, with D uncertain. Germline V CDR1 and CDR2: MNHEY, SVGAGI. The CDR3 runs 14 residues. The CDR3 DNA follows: TGTGACAGCAGTTACTCGAGGCTGGGCACCGAGCAGTACTTC. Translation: CDSSYSRLGTEQYF.

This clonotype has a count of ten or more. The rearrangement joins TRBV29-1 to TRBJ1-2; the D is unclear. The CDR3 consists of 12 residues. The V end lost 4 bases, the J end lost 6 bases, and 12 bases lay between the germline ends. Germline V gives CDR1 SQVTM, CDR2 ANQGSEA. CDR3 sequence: CSVVPWTDGYTF. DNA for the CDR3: TGCAGCGTTGTCCCTTGGACTGATGGCTACACCTTC.

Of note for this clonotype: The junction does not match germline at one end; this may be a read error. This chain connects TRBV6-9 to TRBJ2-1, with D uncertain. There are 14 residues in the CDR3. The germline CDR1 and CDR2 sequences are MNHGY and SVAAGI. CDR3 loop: CASSSTDRADEQIF. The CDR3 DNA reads TGTGCCAGCAGTTCAACGGACCGAGCCGATGAGCAGATCTTC.

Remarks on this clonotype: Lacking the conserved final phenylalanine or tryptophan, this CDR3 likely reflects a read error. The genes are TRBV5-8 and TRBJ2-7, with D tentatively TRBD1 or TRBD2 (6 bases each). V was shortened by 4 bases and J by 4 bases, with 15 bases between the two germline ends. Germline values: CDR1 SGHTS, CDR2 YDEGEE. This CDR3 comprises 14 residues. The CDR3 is CASSPGGLEYEQYI. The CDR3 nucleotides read TGTGCCAGCAGCCCTGGGGGGCTGGAGTACGAGCAGTACATC.

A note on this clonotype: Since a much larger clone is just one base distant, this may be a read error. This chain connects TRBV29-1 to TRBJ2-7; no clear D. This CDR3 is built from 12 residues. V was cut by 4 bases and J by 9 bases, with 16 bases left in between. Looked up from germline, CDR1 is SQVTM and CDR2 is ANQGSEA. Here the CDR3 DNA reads TGCAGCGTTGTTTCCGCGTCCGGCGGGCAGTACTTC. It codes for CSVVSASGGQYF.

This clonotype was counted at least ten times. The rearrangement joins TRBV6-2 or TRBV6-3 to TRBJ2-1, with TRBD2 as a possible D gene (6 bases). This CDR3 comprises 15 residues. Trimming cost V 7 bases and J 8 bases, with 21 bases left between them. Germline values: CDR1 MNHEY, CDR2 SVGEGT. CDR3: CASTDFSGLEDEQFF. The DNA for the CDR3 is TGTGCCAGCACCGATTTTAGCGGACTCGAGGATGAGCAGTTCTTC.

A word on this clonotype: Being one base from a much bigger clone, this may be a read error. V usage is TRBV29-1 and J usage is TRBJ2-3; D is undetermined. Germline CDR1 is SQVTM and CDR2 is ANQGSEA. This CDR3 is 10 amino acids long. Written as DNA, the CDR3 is TGCAGCGTTGATACAGATACGCAGAATTTT. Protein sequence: CSVDTDTQNF.

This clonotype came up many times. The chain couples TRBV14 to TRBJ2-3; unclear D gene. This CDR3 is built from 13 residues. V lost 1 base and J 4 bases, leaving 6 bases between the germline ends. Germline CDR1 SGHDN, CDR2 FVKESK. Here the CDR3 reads CASSQGVPDTQYF. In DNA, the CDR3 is TGTGCCAGCAGCCAAGGGGTCCCAGATACGCAGTATTTT.

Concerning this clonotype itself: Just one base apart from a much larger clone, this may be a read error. This CDR3 reads CSADRLTSGMTDTQFF. DNA for the CDR3: TGCAGTGCGGACCGCCTGACTAGCGGGATGACAGATACGCAGTTTTTT. The chain uses TRBV20-1 and TRBJ2-3; 11 bases are a match to TRBD2. CDR1 and CDR2 from the germline V gene are DFQATT and SNEGSKA (reference sequence). The CDR3 extends over 16 amino acids.

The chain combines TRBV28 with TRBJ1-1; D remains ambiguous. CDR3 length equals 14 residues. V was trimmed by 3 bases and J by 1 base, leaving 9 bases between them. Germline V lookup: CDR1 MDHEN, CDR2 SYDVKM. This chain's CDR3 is CASSLTRQNTEAFF. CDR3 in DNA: TGTGCCAGCAGTTTGACTAGACAGAACACTGAAGCTTTCTTT.

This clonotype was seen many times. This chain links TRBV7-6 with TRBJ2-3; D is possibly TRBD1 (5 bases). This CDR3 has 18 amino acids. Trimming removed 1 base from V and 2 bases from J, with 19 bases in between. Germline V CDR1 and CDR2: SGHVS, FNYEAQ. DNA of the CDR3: TGTGCCAGCAGCTTAGGTTCCGGTGGGCCAGGGTACACAGATACGCAGTATTTT. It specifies CASSLGSGGPGYTDTQYF.